Reported below is one T cell receptor beta chain. No antigen is known for it. This entry comes from a study of OX40 agonist ivuxolimab in advanced cancers. Study findings and constraints: In the 0.1 to 3.0 mg/kg range, CD4+ and CD8+ blood T cells had expanded clonally by week 6.

The sampling schedule covered blood at baseline, cycle 4 day 1, and cycle 7 day 1. The V gene's germline CDR1 is MNHEY and CDR2 SMNVEV (reference sequence). The CDR3 is 15 residues long. V gave up 1 base and J gave up 0 bases, with 7 bases separating them. The table came from immunoSEQ multiplex PCR; TCRdb's copy has only in-frame clones and leaves some out. The repertoire holds almost 80,000 clones, with roughly four fifths as singletons. Material: CD4+ or CD8+ T cells sorted from blood, obtained in a trial of the OX40 agonist ivuxolimab. The TCR comes from an adult with an advanced solid tumor such as melanoma, head and neck, liver or kidney cancer. The chain combines TRBV27 with TRBJ1-3; no clear D gene. CDR3 sequence reads: CASSLFLSSGNTIYF. DNA of the CDR3: TGTGCCAGCAGTTTATTTCTAAGCTCTGGAAACACCATATATTTT.